These 13 T cell receptor beta chains were all obtained from the same sample, sequenced in a study of T cell changes during pregnancy in multiple sclerosis. Repertoires were generated with immunoSEQ multiplex PCR, while TCRdb's copy carries only in-frame clones and drops some. Here the sample spans around 99,000 clones, approximately 92% being singletons. The source was peripheral blood, collected in the first trimester of pregnancy. The receptors derive from a female donor with multiple sclerosis, enrolled in a pregnancy study.

V gene TRBV14 combines with J gene TRBJ2-3; TRBD2 aligns across 10 bases. J was trimmed by 15 bases and V by 0 bases; bases with no gene match: 15. The CDR3 totals 16 residues. Per the germline V gene, CDR1 is SGHDN and CDR2 is FVKESK. The CDR3 here is CASSQDTQREGLGEYF. The CDR3 nucleotides are TGTGCCAGCAGCCAAGATACGCAGCGGGAGGGCCTAGGGGAATATTTT.

The chain recombines TRBV28 with TRBJ1-3; no definite D call. V gave up 4 bases and J gave up 6 bases, with 4 bases separating them. In germline, CDR1 is MDHEN, CDR2 SYDVKM. The CDR3 extends over 11 amino acids. CDR3 region: CASSSKNTIYF. CDR3 coding DNA: TGTGCCAGCAGTTCCAAAAACACCATATATTTT. The full variable domain, in which reference TRBV28 and TRBJ1-3 provide the parts outside the CDR3, is DVKVTQSSRYLVKRTGEKVFLECVQDMDHENMFWYRQDPGLGLRLIYFSYDVKMKEKGDIPEGYSVSREKKERFSLILESASTNQTSMYLCASSSKNTIYFGEGSWLTVV.

This chain connects TRBV19 to TRBJ1-5, with D hard to call. Trimming removed 6 bases at V and 0 bases at J, with 12 bases between. The CDR3 loop spans 15 amino acids. The germline gives CDR1 LNHDA, CDR2 SQIVND (reference sequence). The CDR3 region is CASSQTSYSNQPQHF. As DNA, the CDR3 is TGTGCCAGTAGCCAAACGAGCTATAGCAATCAGCCCCAGCATTTT.

This clone occurred once. The chain carries TRBV7-9 and TRBJ2-1, with D possibly being TRBD1 (5 bases). Looked up from germline, CDR1 is SEHNR and CDR2 is FQNEAQ (reference sequence). Trimming shortened V by 1 base and J by 2 bases, and 6 bases separated the two germline ends. This CDR3 is 14 amino acids long. The CDR3 DNA sequence: TGTGCCAGCAGCTTAGAACAGGCCTACAATGAGCAGTTCTTC. Its protein is CASSLEQAYNEQFF.

The genes are TRBV9 and TRBJ2-5; TRBD2 matches 8 bases. Germline values: CDR1 SGDLS, CDR2 YYNGEE. Trimming at V came to 0 bases and at J to 3 bases, leaving 7 bases not matched to a gene. The CDR3 covers 16 residues. The CDR3 sequence: CASSVEGSSGEETQYF. DNA for the CDR3: TGTGCCAGCAGCGTAGAGGGGAGTAGCGGGGAAGAGACCCAGTACTTC.

V usage is TRBV10-3 and J usage is TRBJ1-5; 9 bases map to TRBD1. Looked up from germline, CDR1 is ENHRY and CDR2 is SYGVKD. J lost 3 bases, V lost 8 bases, and 5 bases had no gene match. This CDR3 region has 14 residues. The CDR3 here is CAIGRTGDNQPQHF. CDR3 DNA sequence: TGTGCCATCGGAAGGACAGGGGACAATCAGCCCCAGCATTTT.

The sample holds a few counts of this clone. CDR3 loop: CASSIAGNGYTF. CDR3 coding DNA: TGTGCCAGTAGTATAGCAGGGAATGGCTACACCTTC. The J gene is TRBJ1-2, the V gene TRBV19; TRBD1 might be the D (5 bases). The germline V and J ends were trimmed by 1 base and 6 bases, with 6 bases remaining between them. Germline values: CDR1 LNHDA, CDR2 SQIVND (reference sequence). CDR3 length equals 12 residues. Full variable domain (rest looked up from reference TRBV19 and TRBJ1-2): DGGITQSPKYLFRKEGQNVTLSCEQNLNHDAMYWYRQDPGQGLRLIYYSQIVNDFQKGDIAEGYSVSREKKESFPLTVTSAQKNPTAFYLCASSIAGNGYTFGSGTRLTVV.

The V call is TRBV5-5, the J call TRBJ2-7; 7 bases line up with TRBD2. The J segment lost 2 bases and the V segment lost 4 bases, leaving 12 bases of the junction unmatched. Germline lookup yields CDR1 SGHKS and CDR2 YYEKEE (reference sequence). The CDR3 spans 16 residues. The CDR3 DNA is TGTGCCAGCAGCCTACTGCGGGAGTTGGGGACCTACGAGCAGTACTTC. Its protein product is CASSLLRELGTYEQYF.

This chain joins TRBV19 and TRBJ1-1, with a tentative D call TRBD1 (5 bases). This CDR3 comprises 15 residues. V was clipped by 3 bases and J by 4 bases, with 15 bases between them. Germline V CDR1 and CDR2: LNHDA, SQIVND (reference sequence). In DNA, the CDR3 is TGTGCCAGTAGTATTATAGGGACGGGGGGCACTGAAGCTTTCTTT. Encoded protein: CASSIIGTGGTEAFF.

This CDR3 is CASSFRALAGGHEQYF. CDR3 in DNA: TGTGCCAGCAGTTTCCGAGCACTAGCGGGGGGACACGAGCAGTACTTC. The rearrangement uses TRBV28 and TRBJ2-7; 12 bases are shared with TRBD2. This CDR3 is built from 16 residues. Per germline, CDR1 MDHEN and CDR2 SYDVKM. V dropped 3 bases and J dropped 5; count of bases not matched to a gene: 8.

The chain has TRBV7-2 and TRBJ1-4, with 10 bases aligning to TRBD1. J gave up 7 bases and V 1 base, and 3 bases lay outside the gene matches. Germline V gives CDR1 SGHTA, CDR2 FQGNSA. There are 15 residues in the CDR3. CDR3 residues: CASSLDGDRGEKLFF. The CDR3 DNA reads TGTGCCAGCAGCTTAGACGGGGACAGGGGTGAAAAACTGTTTTTT.

This sequence joins TRBV28 and TRBJ1-1; TRBD1 might be the D (5 bases). The V gene lost 1 base and the J gene lost 3 bases, with 18 bases spanning the gap. The CDR3 is 17 residues long. CDR1 and CDR2 (germline): MDHEN, SYDVKM. The CDR3 spells CASSLLYSQGYDTEAFF. DNA of the CDR3: TGTGCCAGCAGTTTATTATATAGTCAGGGTTACGACACTGAAGCTTTCTTT.

The chain is built from TRBV28 and TRBJ2-7; TRBD2 matches 8 bases. The V gene's germline CDR1 is MDHEN and CDR2 SYDVKM. The CDR3 runs to 15 residues. V shed 7 bases, J shed 5 bases, and the junction held 13 bases outside the gene matches. CDR3: CASKSGGQGGNEQYF. The CDR3 DNA follows: TGTGCCAGCAAGTCGGGGGGGCAGGGAGGGAACGAGCAGTACTTC.